One and the same sample provided the 24 T cell receptor beta chains below, sequenced in a study of graft-versus-host responses after intestinal transplantation. Here immunoSEQ multiplex PCR was the method, and the copy in TCRdb shows in-frame clones only, minus some. Seen here are thousands of clones, more than 65% observed once, and the top ten hold around two fifths. Sequenced material: PBMCs, taken 300 to 330 days after intestinal transplant. Source of these receptors: a human patient who received an intestinal transplant, so some T cells may come from the graft donor.

This clone was seen a single time. This rearrangement joins TRBV12-1 to TRBJ1-2; TRBD1, the table's D call, lacks a check against the DNA. TRBV12-1 is a listed pseudogene. CDR3 size: 17 residues. The CDR3 DNA reads as TGTGCCAGCAGCACCGAACAGGGGGCGAATGGTAACTATGGCTACACCTTC. It specifies CASSTEQGANGNYGYTF.

The rearrangement links TRBV27 to TRBJ2-1; 8 positions agree with TRBD1. J gave up 6 bases and V 4 bases, and 8 bases lay outside the gene matches. CDR1 and CDR2 (germline): MNHEY, SMNVEV (reference sequence). This CDR3 contains 15 residues. CDR3 amino acids: CASSSDRARGNEQFF. CDR3 coding DNA: TGTGCCAGCAGTTCGGACAGGGCAAGGGGCAATGAGCAGTTCTTC.

This clone has just one count. Here the CDR3 DNA reads TGTGCCTGGACCTACCGTGGGGGGCCGGATCAGCCCCAGCATTTT. Its protein is CAWTYRGGPDQPQHF. The chain is built from TRBV30 and TRBJ1-5, with D perhaps TRBD1 (6 bases). Looked up from germline, CDR1 is GTSNPN and CDR2 is SVGIG (reference sequence). This CDR3 has 15 amino acids. The ends were cut back, 4 bases at V and 5 bases at J, with 18 bases in the middle. The variable domain in full, completed from reference TRBV30 and TRBJ1-5, reads SQTIHQWPATLVQPVGSPLSLECTVEGTSNPNLYWYRQAAGRGLQLLFYSVGIGQISSEVPQNLSASRPQDRQFILSSKKLLLSDSGFYLCAWTYRGGPDQPQHFGDGTRLSIL.

The chain combines TRBV7-6 with TRBJ1-1; D unclear. The CDR3 loop spans 14 amino acids. V was pared by 7 bases and J by 1 base, with 13 bases between. Germline values: CDR1 SGHVS, CDR2 FNYEAQ. In DNA form, the CDR3 reads TGTGCCAGCACCCCTGGAGTGTCGAACACTGAAGCTTTCTTT. Translation gives CASTPGVSNTEAFF.

Comments on this clone: At one of its ends the junction is not consistent with the germline gene, which may arise from a read error. The J gene is TRBJ2-7, the V gene TRBV10-2, with D possibly TRBD1 on 6 matching bases. CDR1 and CDR2 (germline): WSHSY, SAAADI. This CDR3 spans 21 amino acids. The CDR3 DNA reads as TGCGCCGGCAGTGAGTTCACCTCCCTCAGGGGAGAAATCATTTGGGTCTACGAGCAGTACTTC. It translates to CAGSEFTSLRGEIIWVYEQYF.

The genes are TRBV4-1 and TRBJ2-7; TRBD2 matches 10 bases. Trimming took 1 base from V and 0 from J; bases not matched to a gene: 9. The CDR3 is made up of 18 amino acids. Germline V gene lookup returns CDR1 MGHRA and CDR2 YSYEKL. The CDR3 is CASSQGASGGSISYEQYF. The CDR3 nucleotides are TGCGCCAGCAGCCAAGGTGCTAGCGGGGGATCAATCTCCTACGAGCAGTACTTC.

The gene calls are TRBV6-4 and TRBJ1-2; TRBD1 might be the D (5 bases). V lost 6 bases, J lost 4 bases, and 15 bases lay in between. CDR3 size: 14 residues. The germline CDR1 and CDR2 sequences are MRHNA and SNTAGT. CDR3: CASRPGAGGYGYTF. CDR3 DNA sequence: TGTGCCAGCAGGCCCGGTGCCGGGGGCTATGGCTACACCTTC.

The chain employs TRBV19 and TRBJ1-1; TRBD1 is a possible D gene (5 bases). V lost 1 base and J lost 7, with 7 bases in between. Looked up from germline, CDR1 is LNHDA and CDR2 is SQIVND (reference sequence). The CDR3 has 12 residues. CDR3 protein: CASSIGDVEAFF. In DNA, the CDR3 is TGTGCCAGTAGTATAGGGGACGTTGAAGCTTTCTTT.

V gene TRBV9 combines with J gene TRBJ2-7; D could derive from TRBD1 or TRBD2 (5 bases each). The V end was cut by 3 bases, the J end by 2 bases, with 15 bases between. Looked up from germline, CDR1 is SGDLS and CDR2 is YYNGEE. This CDR3 contains 15 residues. CDR3: CASSADAGAPYEQYF. The CDR3 DNA reads as TGTGCCAGCAGCGCGGACGCCGGGGCTCCCTACGAGCAGTACTTC.

This chain links TRBV4-3 with TRBJ2-7, with D maybe TRBD1 (6 bases). Trimming left V 0 bases short and J 2 bases short, with 14 bases between. CDR1 and CDR2 (germline): LGHNA, YSLEER. CDR3 size: 16 residues. CDR3 amino acids: CASSQDLQGPPYEQYF. CDR3 DNA: TGCGCCAGCAGCCAAGATCTCCAGGGGCCACCCTACGAGCAGTACTTC.

This clone ranks as medium-sized. For the CDR3, the DNA is TGTGCCAGCAGTTTAGACGAGAGCTCCTACAATGAGCAGTTCTTC. Its translation: CASSLDESSYNEQFF. The chain links TRBV6-5 to TRBJ2-1; D is unresolved. The CDR3 contains 15 residues. Germline-derived CDR1 and CDR2 are MNHEY and SVGAGI. V was shortened by 4 bases and J by 0 bases, with 10 bases between the two germline ends.

The V call is TRBV30, the J call TRBJ1-6; the match to TRBD1 covers 7 bases. CDR1 is GTSNPN and CDR2 is SVGIG in the germline V gene (reference sequence). The trim removed 1 base at V and 6 bases at J, leaving 0 bases unmatched. The CDR3 sequence is 13 residues long. Here the CDR3 reads CAWSGQGNSPLHF. The CDR3 DNA reads TGTGCCTGGAGTGGACAGGGTAATTCACCCCTCCACTTT.

This rearrangement joins TRBV25-1 to TRBJ1-3, with D uncertain. The CDR3 loop spans 14 amino acids. Germline CDR1 and CDR2: MGHDK and SYGVNS. V was trimmed by 8 bases and J by 0 bases, leaving 11 bases between them. The CDR3 DNA reads TGTGCCAGCGGCCCAGGAACCTCTGGAAACACCATATATTTT. Protein product: CASGPGTSGNTIYF.

In its sample, this clone was seen a few times. This rearrangement joins TRBV6-8 to TRBJ2-5; D is possibly TRBD2 (6 bases). The V gene's germline CDR1 is MNHGY and CDR2 SAAAGT. The length of the CDR3 is 13 residues. The V end lost 8 bases, the J end lost 0 bases, and 10 bases lay between the germline ends. The CDR3 bases are TGTGCCAGCGGGGGGACGTACCAAGAGACCCAGTACTTC. It encodes CASGGTYQETQYF.

This chain uses TRBV7-2 with TRBJ1-6, with D tentatively TRBD1 (6 bases). CDR3 length: 13 amino acids. Germline lookup yields CDR1 SGHTA and CDR2 FQGNSA. The V gene lost 5 bases and the J gene lost 8 bases, with 10 bases spanning the gap. Written as DNA, the CDR3 is TGTGCCAGCAGCCCTAGACAGGATTCACCCCTCCACTTT. Protein sequence: CASSPRQDSPLHF.

The V call is TRBV29-1, the J call TRBJ1-1; tentative D call: TRBD1 (6 bases). This CDR3 is 12 amino acids long. Germline CDR1 reads SQVTM; CDR2 reads ANQGSEA. V was pared by 7 bases and J by 5 bases, with 14 bases between. This CDR3 reads CSAVGGWTEAFF. CDR3 DNA sequence: TGCAGCGCCGTCGGGGGCTGGACTGAAGCTTTCTTT.

This clone was observed a handful of times. The chain carries TRBV11-3 and TRBJ2-1, with 7 bases matching TRBD2. The J segment lost 0 bases and the V segment lost 3 bases, leaving 5 bases of the junction unmatched. Germline V gene lookup returns CDR1 SGHNT and CDR2 YENEEA. This CDR3 is built from 16 residues. In DNA, the CDR3 is TGTGCCAGCAGCTTCGGCGGGGGACCCTCCTACAATGAGCAGTTCTTC. Translated: CASSFGGGPSYNEQFF.

The CDR3 is CATGDGGVLGEQFF. The CDR3 coding sequence is TGTGCCACCGGAGACGGGGGGGTGTTAGGTGAGCAGTTCTTC. J is TRBJ2-1 and V is TRBV19; 8 nucleotides align to TRBD2. Germline assignment: CDR1 LNHDA and CDR2 SQIVND (reference sequence). The V segment lost 10 bases and the J segment 9 bases; nucleotides outside the gene matches: 14. The CDR3 is 14 residues long.

The chain employs TRBV9 and TRBJ2-1, with D possibly being TRBD1 (6 bases). The CDR3 length is 14 residues. The ends were cut back, 4 bases at V and 10 bases at J, with 18 bases in the middle. CDR1 and CDR2 (germline): SGDLS, YYNGEE. CDR3 sequence (DNA): TGTGCCAGCAGCACGGCCGGGACAACGGTGGAGCAGTTCTTC. This sequence encodes CASSTAGTTVEQFF.

This chain connects TRBV7-9 to TRBJ1-1; no reliable D call. The V gene lost 5 bases and the J gene lost 1 base, with 11 bases spanning the gap. CDR3 length: 14 residues. The V gene's germline CDR1 is SEHNR and CDR2 FQNEAQ (reference sequence). This chain's CDR3 is CASSPGLTNTEAFF. CDR3 DNA: TGTGCCAGCAGCCCGGGGTTAACGAACACTGAAGCTTTCTTT.

This clone is deemed medium-sized. The gene calls are TRBV30 and TRBJ1-6; TRBD1 aligns across 7 bases. Germline V gives CDR1 GTSNPN, CDR2 SVGIG (reference sequence). V shed 6 bases, J shed 7 bases, and the junction held 3 bases outside the gene matches. This CDR3 is built from 12 residues. CDR3 sequence: CACRDRNSPLHF. The CDR3 nucleotides are TGTGCCTGTCGGGACAGAAATTCACCCCTCCACTTT.

This clone is medium-sized within its sample. This chain links TRBV6-6 with TRBJ2-3, with a weak D call TRBD2 (6 bases). V was cut by 10 bases and J by 4 bases, with 12 bases left in between. Germline CDR1 and CDR2: MNHNY and SVGAGI (reference sequence). This CDR3 comprises 12 residues. The CDR3 DNA is TGTGCCACCCTCACGGGGGCAGATACGCAGTATTTT. Its protein is CATLTGADTQYF.

The chain uses TRBV12-5 and TRBJ2-7; weak D call: TRBD2 (7 bases). The CDR3 contains 16 residues. The V end was cut by 1 base, the J end by 1 base, with 14 bases between. Germline-derived CDR1 and CDR2 are LGHNT and FRNRAP. This chain's CDR3 is CASGLGTRGPSYEQYF. DNA of the CDR3: TGTGCTAGTGGTTTGGGGACGCGGGGGCCATCCTACGAGCAGTACTTC.

Judged by abundance, this clone is hyperexpanded (1% or more). The chain employs TRBV7-8 and TRBJ1-4; D may be TRBD1 (5 bases). CDR3 length equals 17 residues. Germline assignment: CDR1 SGHVS and CDR2 FQNEAQ. Trimming removed 5 bases at V and 3 bases at J, with 19 bases between. DNA of the CDR3: TGTGCCAGCAGCCTCCTGGGGTTGGGGCCGGCTAATGAAAAACTGTTTTTT. This codes for CASSLLGLGPANEKLFF.